This TCR beta chain was captured by sequencing in a study of blood T cell repertoires in COVID-19 (TCRdb year 2020). In terms of the full investigation: Samples covering the acute and convalescent phases of COVID-19 were provided by collaborators in the United States, Italy and Spain. The prospective study material was composed of cDNA or gDNA derived from T cells, B-cell-depleted T cells, or PBMCs. Deeply sampled blood TCRbeta repertoires from subjects exposed to, actively infected with, or recovered from COVID-19 were included in the dataset. The repertoires were made available in a free public database intended to serve as a resource for research on the immune response to SARS-CoV-2. The samples were drawn from the first 160 participants of the ongoing ImmuneRACE study and from over a thousand subjects provided by 6 global collaborators. A de-identified subject ID, COVID-19 status, age in years and sex were almost always included in the sample metadata. Where HLA class I and class II types were available, the types were taken from metadata supplied by the sample provider, not from assay-based typing. Study-wide conclusions, independent of this receptor: How much clinical and demographic metadata was included differed by source and by participant, and the metadata was provided uncurated.

Collaborating institutions collected whole blood in K2EDTA tubes following their own protocols. For TCRbeta analysis, collaborators shipped samples in one of three forms: frozen whole blood, isolated PBMCs, or DNA extracted from either of those sample types. CDR1 SGDLS and CDR2 YYNGEE are derived from the germline V gene. Relative to germline, V is 0 bases shorter and J is 4 bases shorter, with 11 bases between their ends. The CDR3, from cysteine to phenylalanine, totals 15 residues. Only the CDR3 region is kept as DNA, spanning 45 bases read in frame from base 1. On this clone: Its specific antigen is unknown. It has no much larger one-base neighbor in the sample; base qualities were not kept.

TCRbeta CDR3 regions were amplified from genomic DNA using the immunoSEQ Assay, a bias-controlled multiplex PCR. The study's processing was this. Nucleated cell counts per sample were estimated from amplification of reference gene primers within the assay. To quantify the absolute abundance of each unique TCRbeta CDR3 rearrangement, sequence reads were collapsed and filtered. Productive Simpson clonality was computed per sample as the square root of Simpson's diversity index over productive rearrangements. What TCRdb holds here is the immuneACCESS table cut down to in-frame rearrangements. Part of the clones is not present; checked against another copy, under half of the missing clones reflect an unresolved V gene, and the others are unexplained. Clone size and the V and J calls come from that table; the DNA yielded D and trimming. Across this sample there are some 120,000 clones, with more than 70% seen only once. Jointly, the top ten make up approximately 1.1% of the sample.

The sequenced material came from peripheral blood. This receptor was taken from a woman older than 75 with acute or convalescent COVID-19. Here the chain combines TRBV9 and TRBJ2-1, and the D gene may be TRBD1, 6 bases matching. The CDR3 in this case is CASSVGPQGYNEQFF. DNA sequence: TGTGCCAGCAGCGTAGGGCCCCAGGGGTACAATGAGCAGTTCTTC.